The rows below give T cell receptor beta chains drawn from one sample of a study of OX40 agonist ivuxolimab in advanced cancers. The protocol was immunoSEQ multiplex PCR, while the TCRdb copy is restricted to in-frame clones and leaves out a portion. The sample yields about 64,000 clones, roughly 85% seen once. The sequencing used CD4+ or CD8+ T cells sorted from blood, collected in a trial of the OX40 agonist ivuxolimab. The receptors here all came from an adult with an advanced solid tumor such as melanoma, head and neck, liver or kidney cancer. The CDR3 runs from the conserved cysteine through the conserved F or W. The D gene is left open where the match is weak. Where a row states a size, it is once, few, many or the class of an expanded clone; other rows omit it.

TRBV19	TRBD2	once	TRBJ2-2	TGTGCCAGTAGTACCCTCAAGCTAGCGGAGGAGAACACCGGGGAGCTGTTTTTT	CASSTLKLAEENTGELFF
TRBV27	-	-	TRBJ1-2	TGTGCCAGCAGTTTATCGTTGGAGAGCTCCGGCTACACCTTC	CASSLSLESSGYTF
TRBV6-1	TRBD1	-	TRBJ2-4	TGTGCCAGCGCAGGACAGGGGGTAGCCAAAAACATTCAGTACTTC	CASAGQGVAKNIQYF
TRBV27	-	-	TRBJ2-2	TGTGCCAGCAGTTTTCTAGAAAACACCGGGGAGCTGTTTTTT	CASSFLENTGELFF
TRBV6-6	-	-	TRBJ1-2	TGTGCCAGCAGTTATCTGCCCCCCCCTAAGGATGGCTACACCTTC	CASSYLPPPKDGYTF
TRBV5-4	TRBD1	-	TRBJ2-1	TGTGCCAGCAGCTGGGCCGGGACAGTCCGAGGTGAGCAGTTCTTC	CASSWAGTVRGEQFF
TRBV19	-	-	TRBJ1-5	TGTGCCAGTAGTATCGGGGGAAGGTTAAGCAATCAGCCCCAGCATTTT	CASSIGGRLSNQPQHF
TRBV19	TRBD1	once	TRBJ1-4	TGTGCCTGCACCGGGACAGGGCAAGAAAAACTGTTTTTT	CACTGTGQEKLFF
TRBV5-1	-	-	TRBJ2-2	TGCGCCAGCACCCCCGGCAGAGGTGTTGGTACCGGGGAGCTGTTTTTT	CASTPGRGVGTGELFF
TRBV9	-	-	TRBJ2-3	TGTGCCAGCAGCGCCGACCTGGACCCCACCGATACGCAGTATTTT	CASSADLDPTDTQYF
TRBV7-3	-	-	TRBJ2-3	TGTGCCAGCAGCTTAAATGGTCATGGCACAGATACGCAGTATTTT	CASSLNGHGTDTQYF
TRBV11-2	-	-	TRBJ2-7	TGTGCCAGCAGCTTCCGGGGGACTCCCGCCTACGAGCAGTACTTC	CASSFRGTPAYEQYF
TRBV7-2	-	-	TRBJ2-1	TGTGCCAGCAGCCTGCCCATTACCATTGAGCAGTTCTTC	CASSLPITIEQFF
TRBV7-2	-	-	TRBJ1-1	TGTGCCAGCAGCTTAAATCGTCGAGATGTAGCTTTCTTT	CASSLNRRDVAFF
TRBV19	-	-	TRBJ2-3	TGTGCCAGTAGTATATGGGGGGCACGGACAGATACGCAGTATTTT	CASSIWGARTDTQYF
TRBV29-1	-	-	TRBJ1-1	TGCAGCGTTGCGGGGGACATGAACACTGAAGCTTTCTTT	CSVAGDMNTEAFF
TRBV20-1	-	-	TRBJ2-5	TGCAGTGCTAGAACTAAAGAGACCCAGTACTTC	CSARTKETQYF
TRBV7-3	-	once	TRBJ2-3	TGTGCCAGCAGCTTAACCCGGGCAGATACGCAGTATTTT	CASSLTRADTQYF
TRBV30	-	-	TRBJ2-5	TGTGCCTGGGACGACTTGAGGGGGGAGACCCAGTACTTC	CAWDDLRGETQYF
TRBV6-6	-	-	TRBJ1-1	TGTGCCAGCAGTTACGCAGGGGTTGGTTACACTGAAGCTTTCTTT	CASSYAGVGYTEAFF
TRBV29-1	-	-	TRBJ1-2	TGCAGCGTTGGGGATCTGGGGGCAATTGGCTACACCTTC	CSVGDLGAIGYTF
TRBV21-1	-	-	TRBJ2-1	TGTGCCAGCAGCCAGACGTTCTTC	CASSQTFF
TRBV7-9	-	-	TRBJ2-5	TGTGCCAGCAGCTTAACCCTCGAGACCCAGTACTTC	CASSLTLETQYF
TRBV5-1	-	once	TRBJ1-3	TGCGCCAGCAGCCTGGAGGGGTCGACTGGAAACACCATATATTTT	CASSLEGSTGNTIYF
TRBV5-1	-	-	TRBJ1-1	TGCGCCAGCAGCTTGGCAGGTCGGGGGGCCACTGAAGCTTTCTTT	CASSLAGRGATEAFF
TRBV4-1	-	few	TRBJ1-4	TGCGCCAGCAGCCCGACCGTCCTTAATGAAAAACTGTTTTTT	CASSPTVLNEKLFF
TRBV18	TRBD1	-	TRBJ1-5	TGTGCCAGCTCACCCGGACAGGGGATGAGCAATCAGCCCCAGCATTTT	CASSPGQGMSNQPQHF
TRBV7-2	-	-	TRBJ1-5	TGTGCCAGCAGCTTATTCGCGGCAGGGACGGGATCGTTCAATCAGCCCCAGCATTTT	CASSLFAAGTGSFNQPQHF